These T cell receptor beta chains were read from a single sample in a study of cytomegalovirus exposure and HLA in healthy donors. The method was immunoSEQ multiplex PCR; TCRdb's version includes in-frame clones alone and lacks a portion of them. The sample lists approximately 240,000 clones, roughly 87% seen once, with 5% to 6.5% in the top ten. Sequencing input: PBMCs. The receptors come from a woman in her thirties or forties in good health and CMV-seropositive. Each CDR3 is given with its conserved first and last residue. The D gene is left open where the match is weak. The size entry is marked missing in some rows and otherwise reads once, few, many or a size class.

>TRBV15|.|TRBD2|TRBJ2-3
CATSRDLAGSDTQYF
TGTGCCACCAGCAGAGATCTAGCGGGGTCAGATACGCAGTATTTT
>TRBV6-1|.|.|TRBJ1-6
CASSGMRESSPLHF
TGTGCCAGCAGTGGGATGAGGGAGAGTTCACCCCTCCACTTT
>TRBV7-9|few|TRBD2|TRBJ2-1
CASSLASGGNNEQFF
TGTGCCAGCAGCTTAGCAAGCGGGGGGAACAATGAGCAGTTCTTC
>TRBV9|.|.|TRBJ2-3
CASSPERGTDTQYF
TGTGCCAGCAGTCCGGAGAGGGGGACAGATACGCAGTATTTT
>TRBV27|.|.|TRBJ1-2
CASSLQGGYGYTF
TGTGCCAGCAGTTTACAGGGAGGCTATGGCTACACCTTC
>TRBV6-5|.|.|TRBJ2-3
CASTPDWGTDTQYF
TGTGCCAGCACCCCGGACTGGGGCACAGATACGCAGTATTTT
>TRBV5-1|.|TRBD2|TRBJ2-7
CASSQVGLAGGDEQYF
TGCGCCAGCAGCCAAGTGGGACTAGCGGGGGGGGACGAGCAGTACTTC
>TRBV9|.|.|TRBJ1-1
CASSVVSQMNTEAFF
TGTGCCAGCAGCGTAGTCTCACAGATGAACACTGAAGCTTTCTTT
>TRBV11-2|.|.|TRBJ1-2
CASSHTAYYGYTF
TGTGCCAGCAGCCACACAGCTTACTATGGCTACACCTTC
>TRBV10-3|.|.|TRBJ1-2
CAISRRGEDGYTF
TGTGCCATCAGTCGCAGGGGCGAGGATGGCTACACCTTC
>TRBV7-9|.|TRBD1|TRBJ2-4
CASSLSWTGEIHIQYF
TGTGCCAGCAGCTTATCTTGGACAGGGGAGATACACATTCAGTACTTC
>TRBV6-5|.|.|TRBJ1-5
CASSSGVGDQPQHF
TGTGCCAGCAGCTCAGGGGTGGGCGATCAGCCCCAGCATTTT
>TRBV5-1|.|TRBD2|TRBJ2-5
CASSLELAGETQYF
TGCGCCAGCAGCTTGGAACTAGCGGGAGAGACCCAGTACTTC
>TRBV29-1|.|.|TRBJ1-2
CSVDSGDGQSYTF
TGCAGCGTTGATTCAGGGGACGGCCAGAGCTACACCTTC